A selection of T cell receptor beta chains follows, all from one sample in a study of cytomegalovirus exposure and HLA in healthy donors. Only in-frame clones appear in the TCRdb table, and some are missing; sequencing was by immunoSEQ multiplex PCR. The sample consists of about 130,000 clones, about two thirds of them appearing once. Sequencing was performed on PBMCs. The source is a woman aged 55-70 years in good health and CMV-seropositive. Both conserved end residues are part of each CDR3. Each record gives: J gene, clone size, CDR3 length, V gene, D gene, CDR3 protein, CDR3 DNA. The D gene is left open where the match is weak. Part of the rows lack a size; the others show once, few, many or a class for expanded clones.

TRBJ2-7 | NA | 14 | TRBV5-4 | TRBD1 | CASSWGTGTYEQYF | TGTGCCAGCAGCTGGGGGACAGGGACCTACGAGCAGTACTTC
TRBJ2-3 | few | 12 | TRBV14 | NA | CASSLFVDTQYF | TGTGCCAGCAGCCTATTCGTGGATACGCAGTATTTT
TRBJ2-4 | NA | 16 | TRBV4-1 | NA | CASSQDWALAKNIQYF | TGCGCCAGCAGCCAAGATTGGGCTTTAGCCAAAAACATTCAGTACTTC
TRBJ1-2 | NA | 14 | TRBV13 | TRBD1 | CASIRGQGGYGYTF | TGTGCCAGCATACGGGGACAGGGGGGCTATGGCTACACCTTC
TRBJ2-2 | NA | 12 | TRBV18 | TRBD1 | CASSRDSSGLFF | TGTGCCAGCTCAAGGGACAGCTCGGGGCTGTTTTTT
TRBJ2-7 | once | 15 | TRBV15 | TRBD1 | CATSNYRGRPYEQYF | TGTGCCACCAGCAATTACAGGGGGCGTCCCTACGAGCAGTACTTC
TRBJ1-6 | few | 14 | TRBV7-3 | NA | CASSSSAAGSPLHF | TGTGCCAGCAGCTCCTCGGCGGCCGGTTCACCCCTCCACTTT
TRBJ1-2 | NA | 14 | TRBV5-6 | NA | CASSLDQDSYGYTF | TGTGCCAGCAGCTTGGACCAGGACAGCTATGGCTACACCTTC
TRBJ1-5 | once | 14 | TRBV27 | TRBD1 | CASKQGNGNQPQHF | TGTGCCAGTAAACAGGGGAATGGCAATCAGCCCCAGCATTTT
TRBJ1-5 | NA | 15 | TRBV25-1 | NA | CASSDQGYSNQPQHF | TGTGCCAGCAGTGACCAGGGTTACAGCAATCAGCCCCAGCATTTT
TRBJ1-2 | NA | 12 | TRBV9 | NA | CASSVGEGGYTF | TGTGCCAGCAGCGTAGGGGAGGGGGGCTACACCTTC
TRBJ2-3 | NA | 14 | TRBV11-2 | NA | CASSFRGSTDTQYF | TGTGCCAGCAGCTTTCGGGGGAGCACAGATACGCAGTATTTT
TRBJ1-3 | few | 11 | TRBV4-1 | NA | CASSQERTIYF | TGCGCCAGCAGCCAAGAGCGCACCATATATTTT
TRBJ1-1 | once | 16 | TRBV6-4 | NA | CASSEKNRTVGAEAFF | TGTGCCAGCAGTGAAAAAAACAGGACAGTGGGTGCTGAAGCTTTCTTT
TRBJ1-1 | NA | 14 | TRBV9 | TRBD1 | CASRPGQTNTEAFF | TGTGCCAGCAGGCCGGGACAGACGAACACTGAAGCTTTCTTT
TRBJ1-3 | NA | 14 | TRBV11-2 | TRBD1 | CASSPRTGANTIYF | TGTGCCAGCAGCCCAAGGACAGGGGCAAACACCATATATTTT
TRBJ2-7 | NA | 14 | TRBV6-1 | NA | CASSPRGGSYEQYF | TGTGCCAGCAGCCCACGAGGCGGGTCCTACGAGCAGTACTTC
TRBJ1-1 | few | 13 | TRBV6-5 | NA | CASSYIGFTEAFF | TGTGCCAGCAGTTACATCGGGTTCACTGAAGCTTTCTTT
TRBJ1-1 | NA | 18 | TRBV19 | TRBD1 | CASSTYVDRAGEDTEAFF | TGTGCCAGTAGTACTTACGTAGACAGGGCAGGTGAAGACACTGAAGCTTTCTTT
TRBJ1-2 | NA | 12 | TRBV27 | NA | CASSFQGYGYTF | TGTGCCAGCAGTTTTCAGGGGTATGGCTACACCTTC
TRBJ1-5 | NA | 14 | TRBV15 | NA | CATSRAGLNQPQHF | TGTGCCACCAGCAGAGCTGGTCTAAATCAGCCCCAGCATTTT
TRBJ2-3 | NA | 14 | TRBV5-1 | TRBD1 | CASSLGQGEEAQYF | TGCGCCAGCAGCTTGGGACAGGGGGAGGAAGCGCAGTATTTT
TRBJ2-5 | NA | 14 | TRBV10-1 | NA | CASSESAGQETQYF | TGCGCCAGCAGTGAGTCTGCAGGGCAAGAGACCCAGTACTTC
TRBJ1-2 | NA | 15 | TRBV6-5 | NA | CASSYSARVNYGYTF | TGTGCCAGCAGTTACTCTGCCAGGGTCAACTATGGCTACACCTTC
TRBJ2-3 | NA | 12 | TRBV6-5 | NA | CASRSSTDTQYF | TGTGCCAGCAGGTCATCCACAGATACGCAGTATTTT
TRBJ1-5 | NA | 15 | TRBV27 | TRBD1 | CASKGTGGVRQPQHF | TGTGCCAGCAAGGGGACAGGGGGCGTTAGGCAGCCCCAGCATTTT